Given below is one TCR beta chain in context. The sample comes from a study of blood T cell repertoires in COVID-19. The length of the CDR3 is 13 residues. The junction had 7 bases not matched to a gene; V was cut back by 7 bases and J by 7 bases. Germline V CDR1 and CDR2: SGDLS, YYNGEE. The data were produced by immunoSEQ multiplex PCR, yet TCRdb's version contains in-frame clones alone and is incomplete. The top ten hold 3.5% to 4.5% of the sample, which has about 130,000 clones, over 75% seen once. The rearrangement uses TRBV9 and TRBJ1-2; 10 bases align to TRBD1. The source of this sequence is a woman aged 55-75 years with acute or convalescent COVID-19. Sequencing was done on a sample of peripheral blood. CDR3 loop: CASGGQGSGGYTF. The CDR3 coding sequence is TGTGCCAGCGGGGGACAGGGGTCGGGTGGCTACACCTTC. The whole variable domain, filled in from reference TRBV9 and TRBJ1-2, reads DSGVTQTPKHLITATGQRVTLRCSPRSGDLSVYWYQQSLDQGLQFLIQYYNGEERAKGNILERFSAQQFPDLHSELNLSSLELGDSALYFCASGGQGSGGYTFGSGTRLTVV.